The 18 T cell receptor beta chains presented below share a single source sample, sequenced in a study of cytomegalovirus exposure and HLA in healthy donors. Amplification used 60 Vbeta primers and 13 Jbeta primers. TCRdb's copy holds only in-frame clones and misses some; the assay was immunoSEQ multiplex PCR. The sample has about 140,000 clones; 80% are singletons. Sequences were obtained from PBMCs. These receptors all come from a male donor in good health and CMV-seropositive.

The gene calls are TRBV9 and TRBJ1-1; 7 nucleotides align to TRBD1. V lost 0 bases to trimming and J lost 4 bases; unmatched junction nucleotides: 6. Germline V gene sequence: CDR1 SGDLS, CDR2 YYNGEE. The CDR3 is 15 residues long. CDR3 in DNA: TGTGCCAGCAGCGTAGGTGGAGGGGGCGGCACTGAAGCTTTCTTT. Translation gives CASSVGGGGGTEAFF.

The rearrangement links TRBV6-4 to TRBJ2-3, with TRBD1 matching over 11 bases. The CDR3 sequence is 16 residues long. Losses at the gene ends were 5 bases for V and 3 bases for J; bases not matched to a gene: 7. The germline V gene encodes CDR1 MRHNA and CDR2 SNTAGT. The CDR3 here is CASSTGTGGGTDTQYF. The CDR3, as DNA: TGTGCCAGCAGTACCGGGACAGGGGGTGGGACAGATACGCAGTATTTT.

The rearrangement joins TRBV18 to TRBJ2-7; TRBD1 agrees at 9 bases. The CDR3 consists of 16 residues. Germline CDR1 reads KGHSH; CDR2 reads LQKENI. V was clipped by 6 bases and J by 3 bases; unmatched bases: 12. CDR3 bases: TGTGCCAGCTCGGGACCTATGGGACAGGGTGTCTACGAGCAGTACTTC. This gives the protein CASSGPMGQGVYEQYF.

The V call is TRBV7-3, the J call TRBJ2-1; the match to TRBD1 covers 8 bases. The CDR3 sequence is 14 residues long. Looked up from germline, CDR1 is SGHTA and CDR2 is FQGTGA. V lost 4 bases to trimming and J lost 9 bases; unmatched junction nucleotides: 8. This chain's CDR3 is CASSSQGGSGEQFF. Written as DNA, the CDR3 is TGTGCCAGCAGCTCACAGGGGGGATCCGGTGAGCAGTTCTTC.

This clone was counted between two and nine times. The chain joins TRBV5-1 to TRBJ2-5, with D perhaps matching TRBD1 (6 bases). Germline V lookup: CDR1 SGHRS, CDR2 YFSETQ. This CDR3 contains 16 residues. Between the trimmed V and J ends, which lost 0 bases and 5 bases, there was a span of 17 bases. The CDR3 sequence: CASSLAGQPVVETQYF. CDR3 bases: TGCGCCAGCAGCTTGGCGGGACAACCGGTCGTCGAGACCCAGTACTTC.

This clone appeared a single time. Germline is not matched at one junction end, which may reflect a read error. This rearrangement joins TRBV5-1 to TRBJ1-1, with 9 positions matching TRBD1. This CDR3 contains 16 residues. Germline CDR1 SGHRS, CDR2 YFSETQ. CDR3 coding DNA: TGCACCAGCAGCCCCGGGACAGGGCTCTTTAACACTGAAGCTTTCTTT. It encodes CTSSPGTGLFNTEAFF.

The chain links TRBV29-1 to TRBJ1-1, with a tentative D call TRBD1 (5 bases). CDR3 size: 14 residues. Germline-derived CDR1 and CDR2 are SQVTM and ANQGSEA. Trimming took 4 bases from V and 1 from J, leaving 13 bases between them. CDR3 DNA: TGCAGCGTTGCAGGGCGTTCGGGGAACACTGAAGCTTTCTTT. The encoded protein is CSVAGRSGNTEAFF.

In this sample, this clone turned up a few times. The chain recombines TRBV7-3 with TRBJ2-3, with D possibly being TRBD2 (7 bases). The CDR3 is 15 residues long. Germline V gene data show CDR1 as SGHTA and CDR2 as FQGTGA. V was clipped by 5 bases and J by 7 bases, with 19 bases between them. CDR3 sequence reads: CASSQLGGASHTQYF. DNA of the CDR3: TGTGCCAGCAGCCAATTAGGGGGGGCCAGTCATACGCAGTATTTT.

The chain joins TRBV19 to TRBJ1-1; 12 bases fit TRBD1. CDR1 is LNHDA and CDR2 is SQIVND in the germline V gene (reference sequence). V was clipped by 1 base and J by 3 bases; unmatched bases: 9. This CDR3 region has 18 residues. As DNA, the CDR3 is TGTGCCAGTAGTATAGGGGCCCGGGACAGGGGGCAGGACACTGAAGCTTTCTTT. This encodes CASSIGARDRGQDTEAFF.

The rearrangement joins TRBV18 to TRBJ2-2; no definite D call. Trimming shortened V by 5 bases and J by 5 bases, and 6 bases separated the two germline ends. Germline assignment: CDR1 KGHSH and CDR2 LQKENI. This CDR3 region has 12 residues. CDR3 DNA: TGTGCCAGCTCATCTCAGACCGGGGAGCTGTTTTTT. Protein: CASSSQTGELFF.

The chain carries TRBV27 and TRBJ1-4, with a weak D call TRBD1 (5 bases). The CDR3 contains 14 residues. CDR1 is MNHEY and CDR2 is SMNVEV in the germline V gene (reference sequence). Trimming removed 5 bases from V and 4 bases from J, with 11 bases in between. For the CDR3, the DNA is TGTGCCAGCAGTCTGGGGGGGAATAATGAAAAACTGTTTTTT. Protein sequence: CASSLGGNNEKLFF.

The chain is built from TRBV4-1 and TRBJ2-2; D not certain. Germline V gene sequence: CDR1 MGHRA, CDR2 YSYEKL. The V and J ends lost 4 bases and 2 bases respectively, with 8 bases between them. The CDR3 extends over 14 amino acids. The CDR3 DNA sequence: TGCGCCAGCAGCCCGGTTTCAAACACCGGGGAGCTGTTTTTT. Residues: CASSPVSNTGELFF.

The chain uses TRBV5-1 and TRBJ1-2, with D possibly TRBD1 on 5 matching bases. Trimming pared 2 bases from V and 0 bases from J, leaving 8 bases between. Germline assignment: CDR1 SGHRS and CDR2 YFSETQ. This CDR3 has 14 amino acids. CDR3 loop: CASSFGGTNYGYTF. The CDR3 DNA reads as TGCGCCAGCAGCTTCGGGGGAACTAACTATGGCTACACCTTC.

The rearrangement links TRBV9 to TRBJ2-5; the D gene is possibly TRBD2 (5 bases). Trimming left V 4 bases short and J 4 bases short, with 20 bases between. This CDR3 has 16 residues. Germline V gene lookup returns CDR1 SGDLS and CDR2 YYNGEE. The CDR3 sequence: CASSPGVGMEAETQYF. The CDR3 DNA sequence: TGTGCCAGCAGCCCTGGTGTTGGAATGGAGGCAGAGACCCAGTACTTC.

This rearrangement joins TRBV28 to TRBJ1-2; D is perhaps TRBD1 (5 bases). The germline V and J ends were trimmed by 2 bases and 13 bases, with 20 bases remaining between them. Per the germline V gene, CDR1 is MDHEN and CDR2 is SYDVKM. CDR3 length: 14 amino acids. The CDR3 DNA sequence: TGTGCCAGCAGTTTAAATGTTCTACCGGGACTCTGCACCTTC. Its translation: CASSLNVLPGLCTF.

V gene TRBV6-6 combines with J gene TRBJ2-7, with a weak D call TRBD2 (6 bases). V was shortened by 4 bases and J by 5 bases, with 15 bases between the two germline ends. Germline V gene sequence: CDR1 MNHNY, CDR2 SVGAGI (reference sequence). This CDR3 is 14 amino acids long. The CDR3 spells CASSSRELTDEQYF. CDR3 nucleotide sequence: TGTGCCAGCAGTTCCCGGGAGCTGACTGACGAGCAGTACTTC.

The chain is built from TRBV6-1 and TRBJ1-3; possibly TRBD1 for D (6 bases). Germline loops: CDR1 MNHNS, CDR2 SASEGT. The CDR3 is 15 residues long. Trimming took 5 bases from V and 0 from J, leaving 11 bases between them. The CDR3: CASSLETGSGNTIYF. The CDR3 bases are TGTGCCAGCAGTTTAGAGACAGGCTCTGGAAACACCATATATTTT.

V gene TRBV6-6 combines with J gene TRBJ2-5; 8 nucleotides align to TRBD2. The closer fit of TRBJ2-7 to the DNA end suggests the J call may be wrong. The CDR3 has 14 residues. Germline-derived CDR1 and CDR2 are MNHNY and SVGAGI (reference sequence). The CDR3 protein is CASSTSGSFYEQYF. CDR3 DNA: TGTGCCAGCAGCACAAGCGGGAGTTTCTACGAGCAGTACTTC.